Shown below are 31 T cell receptor beta chains from a single sample sequenced in a study of blood T cell repertoires in COVID-19. Some clones are missing from TCRdb's copy, which holds only in-frame ones; the method was immunoSEQ multiplex PCR. The sample shows approximately 30,000 clones, more than 70% of them seen only once. The sequenced sample consisted of peripheral blood. Receptors were obtained from a human donor in a cohort sampled during active COVID-19.

The V and J genes are TRBV19 and TRBJ1-2, with 8 bases matching TRBD1. There are 17 residues in the CDR3. The germline V gene encodes CDR1 LNHDA and CDR2 SQIVND (reference sequence). The J segment lost 7 bases and the V segment lost 6 bases, leaving 19 bases of the junction unmatched. The CDR3 reads CASSITGTGLFSGGYTF. For the CDR3, the DNA is TGTGCCAGTAGCATAACCGGGACAGGTCTATTTTCCGGTGGCTACACCTTC.

V gene TRBV25-1 combines with J gene TRBJ2-7; TRBD1 matches 8 bases. J gave up 5 bases and V 3 bases, and 9 bases lay outside the gene matches. Germline V gives CDR1 MGHDK, CDR2 SYGVNS. The CDR3 is 15 amino acids. The DNA for the CDR3 is TGTGCCAGCAGTGACGATGACAGGGGAGGCCACGAGCAGTACTTC. It yields the protein CASSDDDRGGHEQYF.

The V gene is TRBV2, the J gene TRBJ1-1, with 8 bases identical to TRBD1. The CDR3 consists of 15 residues. Germline lookup yields CDR1 SNHLY and CDR2 FYNNEI. V gave up 7 bases and J gave up 1 base; unmatched junction bases: 8. CDR3 nucleotides: TGTGCCAGCACCGCAGGACAGGGCCGGAACACTGAAGCTTTCTTT. Its translation: CASTAGQGRNTEAFF.

This clone was seen once. The chain recombines TRBV7-9 with TRBJ1-3; 7 bases map to TRBD1. This CDR3 is 18 amino acids long. J was trimmed by 2 bases and V by 7 bases; bases with no gene match: 17. CDR1 SEHNR and CDR2 FQNEAQ come from the germline V gene (reference sequence). DNA of the CDR3: TGTGCCAGCACCGCCCTAGGGACAGCGGACGCGGCTGGAAACACCATATATTTT. It encodes CASTALGTADAAGNTIYF.

This chain joins TRBV6-5 and TRBJ2-1, with 10 bases that match TRBD2. The V and J ends lost 7 bases and 10 bases, in that order; junction bases with no gene match: 10. The CDR3 spans 14 residues. Germline-derived CDR1 and CDR2 are MNHEY and SVGAGI. As DNA, the CDR3 is TGTGCCAGCACCCCGAGACCAGCGGGGGGGGAGCAGTTCTTC. This codes for CASTPRPAGGEQFF.

The rearrangement joins TRBV29-1 to TRBJ1-4; weak D call: TRBD1 (5 bases). V lost 7 bases to trimming and J lost 3 bases, with 12 bases between them. CDR1 SQVTM and CDR2 ANQGSEA come from the germline V gene. This CDR3 is built from 13 residues. The CDR3 DNA is TGCAGCGCTCAGGGCTCCTCTAATGAAAAACTGTTTTTT. Protein: CSAQGSSNEKLFF.

The chain is built from TRBV11-2 and TRBJ1-1, with D perhaps TRBD1 (5 bases). Germline V gene data show CDR1 as SGHAT and CDR2 as FQNNGV. This CDR3 contains 13 residues. Trimming took 6 bases from V and 2 from J, leaving 10 bases between them. In DNA, the CDR3 is TGTGCCAGCAGTCCGACAGATAACACTGAAGCTTTCTTT. Translating gives CASSPTDNTEAFF. Based on the CDR3 plus reference TRBV11-2 and TRBJ1-1, the full variable domain is EAGVAQSPRYKIIEKRQSVAFWCNPISGHATLYWYQQILGQGPKLLIQFQNNGVVDDSQLPKDRFSAERLKGVDSTLKIQPAKLEDSAVYLCASSPTDNTEAFFGQGTRLTVV.

V gene TRBV13 combines with J gene TRBJ1-6; 8 bases line up with TRBD1. The germline gives CDR1 PRHDT, CDR2 FYEKMQ (reference sequence). The CDR3 is 17 residues long. The V segment lost 5 bases and the J segment 9 bases; nucleotides outside the gene matches: 15. The chain's CDR3 is CASSNRRTGKGLSPLHF. CDR3 DNA: TGTGCCAGCAGCAACCGACGGACAGGGAAGGGCCTTTCACCCCTCCACTTT.

The chain has TRBV4-3 and TRBJ1-2; a possible D gene is TRBD1 (6 bases). The CDR3 covers 14 residues. The V gene's germline CDR1 is LGHNA and CDR2 YSLEER. V shed 1 base and J shed 4 bases, with 10 bases lying between them. The CDR3 reads CASSQVQGIYGYTF. The CDR3 DNA reads TGCGCCAGCAGCCAAGTTCAGGGGATCTATGGCTACACCTTC.

The V gene is TRBV7-9, the J gene TRBJ2-7, with D perhaps TRBD1 (5 bases). The CDR3 consists of 15 residues. Between the trimmed V and J ends, which lost 4 bases and 0 bases, there was a span of 13 bases. Germline V CDR1 and CDR2: SEHNR, FQNEAQ (reference sequence). Written as DNA, the CDR3 is TGTGCCAGCAGCTCGGTGAGCAGGGACTCCTACGAGCAGTACTTC. It is translated as CASSSVSRDSYEQYF.

This chain uses TRBV18 with TRBJ1-3; maybe TRBD1 (6 bases). Trimming removed 3 bases at V and 9 bases at J, with 18 bases between. This CDR3 is 15 amino acids long. Germline V gene data show CDR1 as KGHSH and CDR2 as LQKENI. The CDR3 DNA reads as TGTGCCAGCTCACCCTGGACAGACATATCAGGCACCATATATTTT. Protein: CASSPWTDISGTIYF.

This chain joins TRBV27 and TRBJ2-2; 9 bases are a match to TRBD1. Trimming removed 2 bases from V and 6 bases from J; junction bases left unmatched: 7. The germline V gene has CDR1 MNHEY and CDR2 SMNVEV (reference sequence). The CDR3 has 16 amino acids. The CDR3 region has the DNA TGTGCCAGCAGTTTACCCGCCGGGACAGGGCCCGGGGAGCTGTTTTTT. Its protein product is CASSLPAGTGPGELFF.

The chain joins TRBV5-4 to TRBJ1-2; 9 bases map to TRBD1. The CDR3 sequence is 14 residues long. V gave up 5 bases and J gave up 2 bases; unmatched junction bases: 4. Looked up from germline, CDR1 is SGHNT and CDR2 is YYREEE (reference sequence). In DNA, the CDR3 is TGTGCCAGCAGTTGGGGACAGGGAAACTATGGCTACACCTTC. Translated, it gives CASSWGQGNYGYTF.

This chain's CDR3 is CATGEEGANYGYTF. The CDR3 coding sequence is TGCGCCACCGGGGAAGAGGGGGCTAACTATGGCTACACCTTC. The J gene is TRBJ1-2, the V gene TRBV5-1, with D possibly being TRBD1 (6 bases). Germline CDR1 SGHRS, CDR2 YFSETQ. The V end was cut by 9 bases, the J end by 0 bases, with 15 bases between. The CDR3 length is 14 residues.

This clone was recorded only once. This rearrangement joins TRBV6-5 to TRBJ1-2; 10 bases are a match to TRBD1. The CDR3 sequence is 14 residues long. Germline CDR1 MNHEY, CDR2 SVGAGI. Trimming took 4 bases from V and 8 from J; bases not matched to a gene: 7. In DNA, the CDR3 is TGTGCCAGCAGTTCGCCGGGACAGGGGCCCGGCTACACCTTC. Amino acids: CASSSPGQGPGYTF.

The V gene is TRBV27, the J gene TRBJ2-1; perhaps TRBD2 as D (6 bases). The CDR3 has 14 residues. The germline V gene encodes CDR1 MNHEY and CDR2 SMNVEV (reference sequence). V was shortened by 10 bases and J by 7 bases, with 20 bases between the two germline ends. The CDR3 sequence is CANRTRRGGNEQFF. The DNA for the CDR3 is TGTGCCAACCGGACTCGGAGGGGCGGGAATGAGCAGTTCTTC.

The chain links TRBV5-8 to TRBJ1-3; D gene ambiguous. V was clipped by 0 bases and J by 2 bases, with 9 bases between them. The CDR3 spans 15 residues. CDR1 and CDR2 from the germline V gene are SGHTS and YDEGEE. CDR3: CASSLDGGAGNTIYF. In nucleotides, the CDR3 is TGTGCCAGCAGCTTGGACGGTGGTGCTGGAAACACCATATATTTT.

This clone was observed a handful of times. This sequence joins TRBV5-5 and TRBJ1-1; D remains ambiguous. Germline CDR1 is SGHKS and CDR2 is YYEKEE (reference sequence). Trimming pared 2 bases from V and 11 bases from J, leaving 13 bases between. CDR3 length: 12 residues. In DNA, the CDR3 is TGTGCCAGCAGCTTAATGGGAGGAGGCGCTTTCTTT. Encoded protein: CASSLMGGGAFF.

The V and J genes are TRBV7-8 and TRBJ1-1; no firm D call. This CDR3 contains 17 residues. CDR1 SGHVS and CDR2 FQNEAQ come from the germline V gene. V was clipped by 0 bases and J by 0 bases, with 14 bases between them. CDR3 sequence (DNA): TGTGCCAGCAGCTTAGCGACGATGACTGTCCTGAACACTGAAGCTTTCTTT. Its translation: CASSLATMTVLNTEAFF.

The V and J genes are TRBV7-8 and TRBJ1-2, with 7 positions matching TRBD1. V lost 5 bases to trimming and J lost 8 bases; unmatched junction nucleotides: 5. Germline CDR1 is SGHVS and CDR2 is FQNEAQ. This CDR3 region has 12 residues. The CDR3 DNA is TGTGCCAGCAGCCTCGACAGGGCGGGCTACACCTTC. Its translation: CASSLDRAGYTF. Using reference TRBV7-8 and TRBJ1-2 for the parts outside the CDR3, the full variable domain is GAGVSQSPRYKVAKRGQDVALRCDPISGHVSLFWYQQALGQGPEFLTYFQNEAQLDKSGLPSDRFFAERPEGSVSTLKIQRTQQEDSAVYLCASSLDRAGYTFGSGTRLTVV.

CDR3 coding DNA: TGTGCCAGCAGCGTAGTACTAGCGGGGGACAATGAGCAGTTCTTC. Translation gives CASSVVLAGDNEQFF. The chain employs TRBV9 and TRBJ2-1; 11 bases fit TRBD2. Germline V gene lookup returns CDR1 SGDLS and CDR2 YYNGEE. The CDR3 covers 15 residues. V gave up 0 bases and J gave up 5 bases; unmatched junction bases: 1.

This clone was detected a few times. The chain links TRBV2 to TRBJ1-2; D remains ambiguous. This CDR3 comprises 12 residues. CDR1 is SNHLY and CDR2 is FYNNEI in the germline V gene. Trimming took 8 bases from V and 8 from J, leaving 15 bases between them. This CDR3 is CASGEEGLGYTF. The CDR3 region has the DNA TGTGCCAGCGGCGAGGAAGGTTTAGGCTACACCTTC.

The CDR3 is CASSQGVNTEAFF. In DNA, the CDR3 is TGCGCCAGCAGCCAGGGGGTGAACACTGAAGCTTTCTTT. The chain is built from TRBV5-1 and TRBJ1-1; TRBD1 aligns across 7 bases. The CDR3 sequence is 13 residues long. From germline, CDR1 is SGHRS and CDR2 YFSETQ. Trimming at V came to 4 bases and at J to 0 bases, leaving 0 bases not matched to a gene.

The chain employs TRBV4-2 and TRBJ2-7; D is perhaps TRBD1 (5 bases). V was clipped by 4 bases and J by 4 bases, with 14 bases between them. This CDR3 is built from 14 residues. The germline V gene has CDR1 LGHNA and CDR2 YNFKEQ. This chain's CDR3 is CASSPVGLGYEQYF. CDR3 bases: TGTGCCAGCAGCCCGGTGGGGCTGGGTTACGAGCAGTACTTC.

V and J are TRBV7-2 and TRBJ2-7; 8 nucleotides align to TRBD1. Germline assignment: CDR1 SGHTA and CDR2 FQGNSA. The CDR3 sequence is 15 residues long. V shed 3 bases, J shed 4 bases, and the junction held 8 bases outside the gene matches. Here the CDR3 reads CASSFLTDREYEQYF. The CDR3 coding sequence is TGTGCCAGCAGCTTCCTCACGGACAGGGAATACGAGCAGTACTTC.

The chain employs TRBV12-3 or TRBV12-4 and TRBJ1-1, with a possible D match to TRBD1 (5 bases). The CDR3 has 13 residues. V lost 6 bases and J lost 0, with 8 bases in between. CDR3 protein: CASRTEMNTEAFF. In nucleotides, the CDR3 is TGTGCCAGCAGGACAGAAATGAACACTGAAGCTTTCTTT.

The rearrangement links TRBV7-9 to TRBJ2-5; possibly TRBD2 for D (5 bases). There are 13 residues in the CDR3. The V gene's germline CDR1 is SEHNR and CDR2 FQNEAQ (reference sequence). The ends were cut back, 5 bases at V and 5 bases at J, with 12 bases in the middle. The chain's CDR3 is CASSPTGYETQYF. The CDR3 DNA follows: TGTGCCAGCAGCCCCACGGGGTATGAGACCCAGTACTTC.

The chain recombines TRBV5-5 with TRBJ1-1; TRBD1 is a possible D gene (5 bases). The CDR3 runs to 13 residues. Germline V lookup: CDR1 SGHKS, CDR2 YYEKEE (reference sequence). V shed 4 bases and J shed 1 base, with 8 bases lying between them. The CDR3 here is CASSAQGNTEAFF. CDR3 nucleotide sequence: TGTGCCAGCAGCGCTCAGGGGAACACTGAAGCTTTCTTT.

This clone was found once. The rearrangement links TRBV7-2 to TRBJ2-2; a possible D gene is TRBD2 (5 bases). Per germline, CDR1 SGHTA and CDR2 FQGNSA. This CDR3 contains 15 residues. V shed 1 base and J shed 4 bases, with 10 bases lying between them. The CDR3 reads CASSLEIGVTGELFF. The CDR3, as DNA: TGTGCCAGCAGCTTAGAAATCGGGGTCACCGGGGAGCTGTTTTTT.

This rearrangement joins TRBV5-4 to TRBJ1-6; D call uncertain. The V end was cut by 2 bases, the J end by 7 bases, with 7 bases between. The CDR3 consists of 13 residues. Germline CDR1 reads SGHNT; CDR2 reads YYREEE (reference sequence). In DNA, the CDR3 is TGTGCCAGCAGCTTTACAGAAAATTCACCCCTCCACTTT. This encodes CASSFTENSPLHF.

V usage is TRBV24-1 and J usage is TRBJ1-5; TRBD1 is a possible D gene (6 bases). CDR1 and CDR2 from the germline V gene are KGHDR and SFDVKD. Trimming removed 9 bases at V and 3 bases at J, with 11 bases between. The CDR3 sequence is 13 residues long. CDR3 sequence: CATREGDNQPQHF. The CDR3 DNA sequence: TGTGCCACCCGCGAGGGGGACAATCAGCCCCAGCATTTT.